Following are 9 T cell receptor beta chains from one sample sequenced in a study of beta chain features in type 1 diabetes. Expressed TCRB transcripts were sequenced, since all the RNA that had been isolated was reverse transcribed. Clones were read by immunoSEQ multiplex PCR, and TCRdb kept only the in-frame ones, dropping some. Of about 350,000 clones listed, about 19% are singletons. The sequenced sample was naive CD4+ T cells from blood. All receptors derive from a woman aged 18 to 35 in good health.

J is TRBJ2-1 and V is TRBV30; TRBD2 matches 7 bases. V lost 0 bases to trimming and J lost 6 bases; unmatched junction nucleotides: 8. This CDR3 has 15 amino acids. Germline values: CDR1 GTSNPN, CDR2 SVGIG (reference sequence). In nucleotides, the CDR3 is TGTGCCTGGAGTGTACGGCAGACTAGCAGCAATGAGCAGTTCTTC. Translated: CAWSVRQTSSNEQFF.

The chain couples TRBV18 to TRBJ1-6; D gene ambiguous. Deletions cut 3 bases from V and 0 bases from J, with 3 bases between. Germline assignment: CDR1 KGHSH and CDR2 LQKENI. The CDR3 has 14 residues. Here the CDR3 DNA reads TGTGCCAGCTCACCCGGCTCCTATAATTCACCCCTCCACTTT. As protein: CASSPGSYNSPLHF.

This clone was observed a single time. The J gene is TRBJ2-7, the V gene TRBV10-2; D is possibly TRBD2 (5 bases). Germline CDR1 is WSHSY and CDR2 is SAAADI. CDR3 size: 14 residues. V was cut by 2 bases and J by 4 bases, with 12 bases left in between. The CDR3 is CASSEVDRGYEQYF. The CDR3 coding sequence is TGCGCCAGCAGTGAGGTTGATAGAGGGTACGAGCAGTACTTC.

The rearrangement uses TRBV7-2 and TRBJ2-5; TRBD1 matches 7 bases. There are 14 residues in the CDR3. Trimming removed 3 bases from V and 5 bases from J; junction bases left unmatched: 6. Germline lookup yields CDR1 SGHTA and CDR2 FQGNSA. The CDR3 nucleotides are TGTGCCAGCAGCTTCCGACAGGGCTTGGAGACCCAGTACTTC. Residues: CASSFRQGLETQYF.

This clone was seen a few times. The V gene is TRBV5-1, the J gene TRBJ2-7; the D gene is possibly TRBD2 (6 bases). This CDR3 has 15 residues. With 4 bases removed from V and 6 bases from J, the gap between germline ends came to 20 bases. Germline CDR1 and CDR2: SGHRS and YFSETQ. CDR3 in amino acids: CASSVGTSPGSEQYF. The CDR3 nucleotides are TGCGCCAGCAGCGTCGGGACTTCACCCGGGAGCGAGCAGTACTTC.

The rearrangement joins TRBV30 to TRBJ1-3, with D unresolved. Germline values: CDR1 GTSNPN, CDR2 SVGIG (reference sequence). Trimming stripped 2 bases from V and 1 base from J, with 3 bases between. There are 12 residues in the CDR3. The CDR3 sequence is CAWSYSGNTIYF. CDR3 DNA sequence: TGTGCCTGGAGTTATTCTGGAAACACCATATATTTT.

The rearrangement uses TRBV5-1 and TRBJ2-1, with 10 bases identical to TRBD2. There are 19 residues in the CDR3. Germline V lookup: CDR1 SGHRS, CDR2 YFSETQ. J was trimmed by 7 bases and V by 0 bases; bases with no gene match: 16. DNA of the CDR3: TGCGCCAGCAGCTTGGACAATCTCCTTCGGACTAGCGGTGATAATGAGCAGTTCTTC. Translation: CASSLDNLLRTSGDNEQFF. The full variable domain, rest sourced from reference TRBV5-1 and TRBJ2-1, is KAGVTQTPRYLIKTRGQQVTLSCSPISGHRSVSWYQQTPGQGLQFLFEYFSETQRNKGNFPGRFSGRQFSNSRSEMNVSTLELGDSALYLCASSLDNLLRTSGDNEQFFGPGTRLTVL.

The chain has TRBV9 and TRBJ1-5; D unclear. V lost 3 bases and J lost 3, with 13 bases in between. CDR1 and CDR2 from the germline V gene are SGDLS and YYNGEE. The CDR3 has 15 amino acids. This CDR3 reads CASSAGPDFNQPQHF. The CDR3, as DNA: TGTGCCAGCAGCGCGGGCCCGGACTTCAATCAGCCCCAGCATTTT.

This chain's CDR3 is CASSGGTVNTGELFF. The CDR3 DNA reads TGTGCCAGCAGCGGCGGGACGGTGAACACCGGGGAGCTGTTTTTT. This rearrangement joins TRBV5-5 to TRBJ2-2; the D gene is possibly TRBD2 (6 bases). V shed 4 bases and J shed 1 base, with 11 bases lying between them. Germline V gene data show CDR1 as SGHKS and CDR2 as YYEKEE (reference sequence). The CDR3 totals 15 residues.